These 14 T cell receptor beta chains came from one sample sequenced in a study of T cell changes during pregnancy in multiple sclerosis. Generated by immunoSEQ multiplex PCR, the TCRdb table keeps only in-frame clones and is missing some. The sample lists approximately 85,000 clones; roughly 92% were seen once. The specimen comprised peripheral blood, sampled in the first trimester of pregnancy. The receptors derive from a female donor with multiple sclerosis, enrolled in a pregnancy study.

The chain links TRBV5-4 to TRBJ2-3; 9 bases line up with TRBD2. The germline gives CDR1 SGHNT, CDR2 YYREEE (reference sequence). V gave up 3 bases and J gave up 0 bases; unmatched junction bases: 2. The CDR3 is 15 amino acids. CDR3 coding DNA: TGTGCCAGCAGCTCAGCGGGGGGAAGCACAGATACGCAGTATTTT. It codes for CASSSAGGSTDTQYF.

This sequence joins TRBV7-9 and TRBJ2-5; TRBD2 matches 8 bases. This CDR3 spans 15 amino acids. Germline values: CDR1 SEHNR, CDR2 FQNEAQ (reference sequence). V shed 4 bases, J shed 3 bases, and the junction held 7 bases outside the gene matches. CDR3 amino acids: CASSSDRGGKETQYF. For the CDR3, the DNA is TGTGCCAGCAGCTCCGACCGGGGGGGTAAAGAGACCCAGTACTTC.

The chain recombines TRBV18 with TRBJ2-5; 7 bases agree with TRBD1. J lost 8 bases, V lost 3 bases, and 12 bases had no gene match. This CDR3 has 15 amino acids. The germline gives CDR1 KGHSH, CDR2 LQKENI. The CDR3: CASSPGTARVTTQYF. CDR3 bases: TGTGCCAGCTCACCGGGGACAGCCAGAGTCACAACCCAGTACTTC. Full variable domain (rest looked up from reference TRBV18 and TRBJ2-5): NAGVMQNPRHLVRRRGQEARLRCSPMKGHSHVYWYRQLPEEGLKFMVYLQKENIIDESGMPKERFSAEFPKEGPSILRIQQVVRGDSAAYFCASSPGTARVTTQYFGPGTRLLVL.

The rearrangement links TRBV27 to TRBJ1-6; D ambiguous. The CDR3 length is 15 residues. Trimming left V 10 bases short and J 0 bases short, with 13 bases between. Per germline, CDR1 MNHEY and CDR2 SMNVEV (reference sequence). CDR3: CATAGKSSYNSPLHF. The CDR3 bases are TGTGCCACCGCCGGGAAGAGCTCCTATAATTCACCCCTCCACTTT.

V and J are TRBV19 and TRBJ2-7, with a tentative D call TRBD2 (7 bases). The CDR3 runs 16 residues. V was shortened by 1 base and J by 6 bases, with 19 bases between the two germline ends. Germline V CDR1 and CDR2: LNHDA, SQIVND (reference sequence). The CDR3 DNA reads TGTGCCAGTAGTATAGGGTTCGCGGGGGCGAAGTTCGAGCAGTACTTC. It specifies CASSIGFAGAKFEQYF.

The chain carries TRBV1 and TRBJ2-2; the table calls TRBD1, which could not be checked here. TRBV1 is reported as a pseudogene. The CDR3 spans 15 residues. DNA for the CDR3: TGCACCAGCAGCTTTAGGACAGGGGGCACCGGGGAGCTGTTTTTT. Protein: CTSSFRTGGTGELFF.

The chain joins TRBV5-1 to TRBJ2-5, with TRBD1 matching over 8 bases. The trim removed 4 bases at V and 4 bases at J, leaving 12 bases unmatched. CDR3 length: 16 residues. Per the germline V gene, CDR1 is SGHRS and CDR2 is YFSETQ. The CDR3 region is CASSETEAGGRETQYF. CDR3 nucleotides: TGCGCCAGCAGCGAAACCGAGGCAGGGGGCCGAGAGACCCAGTACTTC.

This CDR3 reads CASTAGTGGDEAFF. Here the CDR3 DNA reads TGTGCCAGCACGGCGGGGACAGGGGGCGATGAAGCTTTCTTT. The chain is built from TRBV6-1 and TRBJ1-1; 12 bases are a match to TRBD1. CDR1 is MNHNS and CDR2 is SASEGT in the germline V gene. The J segment lost 7 bases and the V segment lost 7 bases, leaving 7 bases of the junction unmatched. The CDR3 spans 14 residues.

The chain combines TRBV19 with TRBJ2-7; possibly TRBD2 for D (5 bases). The CDR3 has 14 amino acids. V shed 7 bases and J shed 2 bases, with 15 bases lying between them. Germline assignment: CDR1 LNHDA and CDR2 SQIVND (reference sequence). CDR3: CASKREHVAYEQYF. CDR3 DNA sequence: TGTGCCAGTAAGAGGGAACACGTCGCCTACGAGCAGTACTTC.

In DNA form, the CDR3 reads TGTGCCAGCAGGCAGGGGACAGGGGGCGCAGATACGCAGTATTTT. This translates into CASRQGTGGADTQYF. The chain carries TRBV7-6 and TRBJ2-3; TRBD1 matches 12 bases. The CDR3 extends over 15 amino acids. V was clipped by 6 bases and J by 4 bases; unmatched bases: 5. Germline CDR1 is SGHVS and CDR2 is FNYEAQ.

Comment on this clone: One junction end does not reproduce the germline sequence, and a read error may be involved. The chain employs TRBV7-7 and TRBJ2-5; D is possibly TRBD1 (7 bases). The CDR3 totals 16 residues. Germline assignment: CDR1 SSHAT and CDR2 FNYEAQ (reference sequence). Here the CDR3 DNA reads TGTGCTAGCAGCCGCAGGGGGGTGGCACTTACAGAGACCCAGTACTTC. It yields the protein CASSRRGVALTETQYF.

V and J are TRBV7-6 and TRBJ2-7; 11 bases line up with TRBD2. Germline CDR1 SGHVS, CDR2 FNYEAQ. V lost 1 base, J lost 4 bases, and 12 bases stayed unmatched. The CDR3 is 18 amino acids. The CDR3 reads CASSLDSLAGGTVYEQYF. DNA of the CDR3: TGTGCCAGCAGCTTAGATAGCCTAGCGGGAGGAACTGTTTACGAGCAGTACTTC.

The chain recombines TRBV27 with TRBJ2-1; D is unresolved. V lost 2 bases, J lost 0 bases, and 8 bases lay in between. From germline, CDR1 is MNHEY and CDR2 SMNVEV (reference sequence). This CDR3 contains 15 residues. The CDR3 region is CASSLLSYSYNEQFF. CDR3 bases: TGTGCCAGCAGTTTACTTAGCTACTCCTACAATGAGCAGTTCTTC.

The chain has TRBV6-5 and TRBJ2-7; TRBD2 aligns across 15 bases. V lost 2 bases to trimming and J lost 4 bases; unmatched junction nucleotides: 3. Germline V gene lookup returns CDR1 MNHEY and CDR2 SVGAGI. This CDR3 comprises 16 residues. This chain's CDR3 is CASSYAGLAGGYEQYF. As DNA, the CDR3 is TGTGCCAGCAGTTACGCGGGACTAGCGGGGGGATACGAGCAGTACTTC.